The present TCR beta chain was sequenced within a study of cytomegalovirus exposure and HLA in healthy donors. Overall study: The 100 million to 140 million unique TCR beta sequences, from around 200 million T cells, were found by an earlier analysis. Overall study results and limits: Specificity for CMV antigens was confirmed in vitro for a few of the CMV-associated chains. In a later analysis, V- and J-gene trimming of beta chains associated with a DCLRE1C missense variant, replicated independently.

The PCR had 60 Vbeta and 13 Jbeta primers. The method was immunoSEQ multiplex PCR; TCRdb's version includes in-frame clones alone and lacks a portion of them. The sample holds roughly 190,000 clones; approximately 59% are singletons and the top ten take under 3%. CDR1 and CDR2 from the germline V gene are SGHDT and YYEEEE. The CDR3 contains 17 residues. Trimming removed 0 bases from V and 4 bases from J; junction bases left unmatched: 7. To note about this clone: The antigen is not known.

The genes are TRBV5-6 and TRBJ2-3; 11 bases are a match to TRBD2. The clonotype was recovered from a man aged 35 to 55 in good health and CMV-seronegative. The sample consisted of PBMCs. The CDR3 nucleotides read TGTGCCAGCAGCTTGGCGTGGCTAGCGGGGGGCTCAGATACGCAGTATTTT. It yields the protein CASSLAWLAGGSDTQYF.